A single T cell receptor (beta chain) is shown here with its context. Its antigen is currently unknown. This sample was taken from a study of Ad26.COV2.S vaccination and SARS-CoV-2 variants. Measured with immunoSEQ multiplex PCR; TCRdb has only the in-frame clones, and not every one. The sample contains some 180,000 clones, about 83% of which appear only once. After removal of 6 bases from V and 8 bases from J, the junction contained 19 bases not matched to a gene. This CDR3 region has 17 residues. Germline CDR1 MRHNA, CDR2 SNTAGT. Whole-study findings and limits: Substantial post-vaccination breadth of spike-specific CD8+ and CD4+ T cell responses was reported.

The starting material was peripheral blood, obtained after recovery from COVID-19. The V call is TRBV6-4, the J call TRBJ2-1, with 7 nucleotides matching TRBD2. The TCR was taken from a human donor who had recovered from COVID-19. The CDR3 sequence is CASRDTPRLISGHEQFF. For the CDR3, the DNA is TGTGCCAGCAGAGATACGCCCCGACTAATTAGCGGGCATGAGCAGTTCTTC.